Presented here are 16 T cell receptor beta chains from one specimen sequenced in a study of blood T cell repertoires in COVID-19. Sequencing was performed with immunoSEQ multiplex PCR; in TCRdb, only in-frame clones are kept and a portion is missing. The sample comprises about 100,000 clones, over 65% of which are singletons, and 1.5% to 2% rests with the top ten. Specimen: peripheral blood. These receptors were taken from a woman in her thirties or forties with acute or convalescent COVID-19.

The chain combines TRBV7-9 with TRBJ1-2; the D gene is possibly TRBD1 (6 bases). The CDR3 sequence is 15 residues long. CDR1 and CDR2 from the germline V gene are SEHNR and FQNEAQ (reference sequence). Trimming took off 2 bases at V and 7 bases at J, with 17 bases between the two ends. The CDR3 loop reads CASSLNDRPRAGYTF. For the CDR3, the DNA is TGTGCCAGCAGCTTAAATGACAGGCCCCGGGCTGGCTACACCTTC. Together with reference TRBV7-9 and TRBJ1-2, the CDR3 gives the full variable domain: DTGVSQNPRHKITKRGQNVTFRCDPISEHNRLYWYRQTLGQGPEFLTYFQNEAQLEKSRLLSDRFSAERPKGSFSTLEIQRTEQGDSAMYLCASSLNDRPRAGYTFGSGTRLTVV.

As to this clone: The same CDR3 also results from other DNA sequences found in this sample. The gene calls are TRBV7-3 and TRBJ1-6; TRBD1 is a possible D gene (6 bases). CDR1 is SGHTA and CDR2 is FQGTGA in the germline V gene. There are 14 residues in the CDR3. The V gene lost 5 bases and the J gene lost 5 bases, with 10 bases spanning the gap. DNA for the CDR3: TGTGCCAGCAGCGAGACAGGCGATAATTCACCCCTCCACTTT. Its protein product is CASSETGDNSPLHF.

This clone came up once. This rearrangement joins TRBV4-3 to TRBJ2-3; 7 bases map to TRBD2. The CDR3 extends over 15 amino acids. J lost 5 bases, V lost 5 bases, and 10 bases had no gene match. Germline V lookup: CDR1 LGHNA, CDR2 YSLEER. The CDR3 DNA sequence: TGCGCCAGCAGCTTGCGGGGGAACCTGGGAGATACGCAGTATTTT. Translating gives CASSLRGNLGDTQYF.

As regards this clone: Other DNA sequences in this sample translate to the same CDR3. The chain uses TRBV7-3 and TRBJ1-6; the D gene is possibly TRBD1 (6 bases). This CDR3 region has 14 residues. Germline CDR1 SGHTA, CDR2 FQGTGA. V was pared by 6 bases and J by 5 bases, with 11 bases between. The CDR3 sequence is CASSTGQNNSPLHF. The CDR3 DNA reads TGTGCCAGCAGTACAGGACAGAATAATTCACCCCTCCACTTT.

The J gene is TRBJ2-7, the V gene TRBV6-5; TRBD1 matches 7 bases. The CDR3 is 14 amino acids. The V and J ends lost 5 bases and 3 bases, in that order; junction bases with no gene match: 7. CDR1 and CDR2 (germline): MNHEY, SVGAGI. CDR3 nucleotides: TGTGCCAGCAGTCACCGGGACAGTGTCTACGAGCAGTACTTC. Amino acid sequence: CASSHRDSVYEQYF.

The chain links TRBV30 to TRBJ2-3; D not resolved. V was clipped by 8 bases and J by 2 bases, with 8 bases between them. This CDR3 comprises 11 residues. Germline CDR1 is GTSNPN and CDR2 is SVGIG (reference sequence). Here the CDR3 DNA reads TGTGCCCAGACTGACACAGATACGCAGTATTTT. It is translated as CAQTDTDTQYF.

This chain connects TRBV19 to TRBJ1-5, with a possible D match to TRBD1 (5 bases). The CDR3 is 14 residues long. CDR1 LNHDA and CDR2 SQIVND come from the germline V gene (reference sequence). V dropped 1 base and J dropped 6 bases, with 10 bases sitting between them. CDR3 nucleotide sequence: TGTGCCAGTAGTATAGGCAGGGTAGGTCAGCCCCAGCATTTT. This sequence encodes CASSIGRVGQPQHF.

In its sample, this clone was seen once. The chain recombines TRBV28 with TRBJ1-1; a weak D match, TRBD1 (6 bases). The CDR3 loop spans 14 amino acids. Germline CDR1 MDHEN, CDR2 SYDVKM. V was pared by 5 bases and J by 2 bases, with 12 bases between. The CDR3 region is CASSTPTGNTEAFF. The CDR3 coding sequence is TGTGCCAGCAGTACCCCGACAGGAAACACTGAAGCTTTCTTT.

This chain links TRBV19 with TRBJ1-2; 8 positions agree with TRBD1. Germline V gene lookup returns CDR1 LNHDA and CDR2 SQIVND (reference sequence). CDR3 size: 17 residues. V was pared by 3 bases and J by 6 bases, with 15 bases of the junction left unmatched. This CDR3 is CASSIPGQAMRLNGYTF. CDR3 DNA sequence: TGTGCCAGTAGTATTCCGGGACAGGCCATGCGTTTGAATGGCTACACCTTC.

This chain connects TRBV12-3 or TRBV12-4 to TRBJ1-1; tentatively, D is TRBD1 (6 bases). V gave up 5 bases and J gave up 8 bases, with 15 bases separating them. This CDR3 is built from 13 residues. The CDR3 region has the DNA TGTGCCAGCAGTCCAGGGGCTCCCCCCGAAGCTTTCTTT. The encoded protein is CASSPGAPPEAFF.

The V and J genes are TRBV6-5 and TRBJ1-5, with a possible D match to TRBD1 (6 bases). Germline loops: CDR1 MNHEY, CDR2 SVGAGI. V lost 6 bases to trimming and J lost 4 bases, with 10 bases between them. This CDR3 has 13 residues. CDR3 loop: CASRPQGNQPQHF. The CDR3, as DNA: TGTGCCAGCAGACCCCAGGGGAATCAGCCCCAGCATTTT.

The genes are TRBV18 and TRBJ1-6; 9 bases match TRBD1. Trimming removed 1 base from V and 10 bases from J; junction bases left unmatched: 5. The V gene's germline CDR1 is KGHSH and CDR2 LQKENI. This CDR3 has 15 residues. The CDR3 spells CASSPQGQGGSPLHF. CDR3 DNA: TGTGCCAGCTCACCACAGGGACAGGGTGGATCACCCCTCCACTTT. The whole variable domain, remainder taken from reference TRBV18 and TRBJ1-6, is NAGVMQNPRHLVRRRGQEARLRCSPMKGHSHVYWYRQLPEEGLKFMVYLQKENIIDESGMPKERFSAEFPKEGPSILRIQQVVRGDSAAYFCASSPQGQGGSPLHFGNGTRLTVT.

The sample holds a few counts of this clone. The chain couples TRBV28 to TRBJ1-2; TRBD1 might be the D (5 bases). The CDR3 totals 14 residues. V dropped 6 bases and J dropped 8 bases, with 19 bases sitting between them. Germline CDR1 is MDHEN and CDR2 is SYDVKM. The CDR3 spells CASSPPREGGGYTF. For the CDR3, the DNA is TGTGCCAGCAGCCCCCCCAGGGAAGGAGGGGGCTACACCTTC.

The chain employs TRBV13 and TRBJ2-7; 16 nucleotides agree with TRBD2. The CDR3 totals 19 residues. Germline CDR1 and CDR2: PRHDT and FYEKMQ (reference sequence). Trimming at V came to 1 base and at J to 3 bases, leaving 9 bases not matched to a gene. The CDR3 DNA reads TGTGCCAGCAGCTTAGCCAACCCGGGACTAGCGGGGGGGGACTACGAGCAGTACTTC. Translated: CASSLANPGLAGGDYEQYF.

The chain is built from TRBV11-2 and TRBJ2-7; TRBD2 aligns across 8 bases. V shed 5 bases, J shed 3 bases, and the junction held 6 bases outside the gene matches. Germline V lookup: CDR1 SGHAT, CDR2 FQNNGV. CDR3 length: 14 residues. The CDR3 is CASSLRGGLYEQYF. The CDR3 DNA reads as TGTGCCAGCAGCCTCCGGGGGGGCCTCTACGAGCAGTACTTC. The full variable domain, completed using reference TRBV11-2 and TRBJ2-7, is EAGVAQSPRYKIIEKRQSVAFWCNPISGHATLYWYQQILGQGPKLLIQFQNNGVVDDSQLPKDRFSAERLKGVDSTLKIQPAKLEDSAVYLCASSLRGGLYEQYFGPGTRLTVT.

This rearrangement joins TRBV27 to TRBJ2-7, with 7 bases identical to TRBD2. From germline, CDR1 is MNHEY and CDR2 SMNVEV (reference sequence). V was pared by 1 base and J by 7 bases, with 7 bases of the junction left unmatched. CDR3 length: 14 amino acids. The CDR3 DNA is TGTGCCAGCAGTTTATTCGGGACTACTAGAGAGCAGTACTTC. Its protein product is CASSLFGTTREQYF.